Listed below are T cell receptor beta chains from one sample, sequenced in a study of blood T cell repertoires in COVID-19. Produced via immunoSEQ multiplex PCR; TCRdb's table is partial and in-frame only. This sample has roughly 300,000 clones, with around 85% found just once. Sequenced sample: PBMCs or T cells enriched from blood (not recorded which). Receptors originate from a woman aged 40 to 55 with acute COVID-19. Both conserved end residues are part of each CDR3. Fields, in order: clone size, D gene, V gene, CDR3 length, J gene, CDR3 DNA, CDR3 protein. D genes are given only for firm matches. Part of the rows lack a size; the others show once, few, many or a class for expanded clones.

>NA|NA|TRBV10-3|14|TRBJ2-5
TGTGCCATCAGTACCGACATTCGTGGGGAGACCCAGTACTTC
CAISTDIRGETQYF
>NA|TRBD2|TRBV7-2|14|TRBJ2-1
TGTGCCAGCAGCCCCACTAGCGGGAAGGTTGAGCAGTTCTTC
CASSPTSGKVEQFF
>NA|NA|TRBV2|13|TRBJ1-2
TGTGCCAGCAGTGTTTCAGGGGTGAATGGCTACACCTTC
CASSVSGVNGYTF
>NA|NA|TRBV7-3|16|TRBJ2-1
TGTGCCAGCAGCTTAGAGGTGTGGGGGCTTCAAAATGAGCAGTTCTTC
CASSLEVWGLQNEQFF
>few|TRBD1|TRBV5-8|17|TRBJ2-3
TGTGCCAGCAGCTTGGGGACAGGGGTCCCGAGCACAGATACGCAGTATTTT
CASSLGTGVPSTDTQYF
>NA|NA|TRBV19|16|TRBJ2-7
TGTGCCAGTAGTACCCGGAGGGCCTCGGCGCACTACGAGCAGTACTTC
CASSTRRASAHYEQYF
>few|NA|TRBV5-1|15|TRBJ1-5
TGCGCCAGCAGCTTGAGTGGCCTGACTGGTCAGCCCCAGCATTTT
CASSLSGLTGQPQHF
>NA|NA|TRBV23-1|14|TRBJ2-7
TGCGCCAGCAGCTCAACCGTCCCACGCAGGGAGCAGTACTTC
CASSSTVPRREQYF
>NA|TRBD1|TRBV3-1/TRBV3-2|14|TRBJ1-4
TGTGCCAGCAGCCCCACGGGACAGGGGGGAAAACTGTTTTTT
CASSPTGQGGKLFF
>NA|NA|TRBV4-1|15|TRBJ1-4
TGCGCCAGCAGCCTAGTCAAGAGAACTAATGAAAAACTGTTTTTT
CASSLVKRTNEKLFF
>NA|NA|TRBV18|14|TRBJ1-2
TGTGCCAGCTCACCACCGGGCAGGGACTATGGCTACACCTTC
CASSPPGRDYGYTF
>NA|NA|TRBV5-4|14|TRBJ1-4
TGTGCCAGCAGCCGAGAATCAGGGTTTAAAAAACTGTTTTTT
CASSRESGFKKLFF
>NA|NA|TRBV30|12|TRBJ2-1
TGTGCCTGGAGTGAGTGCAGCAATGAGCAGTTCTTC
CAWSECSNEQFF
>NA|TRBD1|TRBV7-6|17|TRBJ1-3
TGTGCCAGCAGCCCCGGGACAGGCCGCGGGCGAGGAAACACCATATATTTT
CASSPGTGRGRGNTIYF
>once|NA|TRBV7-3|12|TRBJ2-1
TGTGCCAGCAGCTACAGCGGCAATGAGCAGTTCTTC
CASSYSGNEQFF
>NA|TRBD1|TRBV9|17|TRBJ1-3
TGTGCCAGCAGCGTAGAGCTCAGGGGGGACTCTGGAAACACCATATATTTT
CASSVELRGDSGNTIYF
>NA|NA|TRBV4-3|16|TRBJ2-5
TGCGCCAGCAGCCAAGATCACTCTACAGAACAAGAGACCCAGTACTTC
CASSQDHSTEQETQYF
>NA|TRBD1|TRBV5-1|14|TRBJ2-3
TGCGCCAGCAGCTTTCAGGGGGACACAGATACGCAGTATTTT
CASSFQGDTDTQYF
>NA|NA|TRBV10-3|14|TRBJ1-1
TGTGCCAGCCGAAGAGAGAATATGAACACTGAAGCTTTCTTT
CASRRENMNTEAFF
>once|NA|TRBV6-5|15|TRBJ2-5
TGTGCCAGCAGTCTAGGATGGAGTGGTCTAGAGACCCAGTACTTC
CASSLGWSGLETQYF
>NA|NA|TRBV6-5|15|TRBJ2-7
TGTGCCAGCAGTCGACTGACGCCGGGGTTCAACGAGCAGTACTTC
CASSRLTPGFNEQYF
>NA|TRBD1|TRBV29-1|17|TRBJ1-2
TGCAGCGTTGATAAGGCGGAAAAGACCGGGACAGCCTATGGCTACACCTTC
CSVDKAEKTGTAYGYTF
>NA|NA|TRBV2|12|TRBJ2-1
TGTGCCAGCAGTGAAGAGCGGAGGGCCCCGTTCTTC
CASSEERRAPFF
>NA|NA|TRBV7-9|17|TRBJ2-7
TGTGCCAGCAGCTTAGCGCTTAACAGTCGAAGCTCCTACGAGCAGTACTTC
CASSLALNSRSSYEQYF
>NA|NA|TRBV5-1|15|TRBJ1-5
TGCGCCAGCAGCTTGGATGGCAGGGGTAATCAGCCCCAGCATTTT
CASSLDGRGNQPQHF
>NA|TRBD1|TRBV7-8|15|TRBJ1-1
TGTGCCAGCAGCTTTGACAGGGGTTCGGACACTGAAGCTTTCTTT
CASSFDRGSDTEAFF
>NA|NA|TRBV7-9|14|TRBJ1-6
TGTGCCAGCAGCTTACTCGGGGGACCTTCACCCCTCCACTTT
CASSLLGGPSPLHF
>NA|TRBD1|TRBV7-9|14|TRBJ1-5
TGTGCCAGCAGCGCGACAGGGGGCAATCAGCCCCAGCATTTT
CASSATGGNQPQHF
>once|NA|TRBV15|17|TRBJ2-7
TGTGCCACCAGCAGAGGCAATCCGCGCGGGCCCAACTACGAGCAGTACTTC
CATSRGNPRGPNYEQYF
>NA|TRBD2|TRBV3-1/TRBV3-2|16|TRBJ2-3
TGTGCCAGCAGCCAAGAGGTCCTAGCGGGGGGTGCTACGCAGTATTTT
CASSQEVLAGGATQYF
>NA|NA|TRBV9|16|TRBJ2-3
TGTGCCAGCAGCGGATCACAGGGATTTTACACAGATACGCAGTATTTT
CASSGSQGFYTDTQYF
>NA|NA|TRBV4-3|16|TRBJ1-2
TGCGCCAGCAGCCAAGAGTGGCAGGGTTGGGACTATGGCTACACCTTC
CASSQEWQGWDYGYTF
>NA|TRBD1|TRBV6-5|12|TRBJ1-2
TGTGCCAGCAGAGGGGGCGCGCGGGGCTACACCTTC
CASRGGARGYTF
>NA|TRBD2|TRBV5-4|16|TRBJ2-3
TGTGCCAGCAGCGCCCGACTAGCGGGGGGTCAAGATACGCAGTATTTT
CASSARLAGGQDTQYF
>NA|TRBD2|TRBV7-8|15|TRBJ2-1
TGTGCCAGCAGCCAAGCGGGAGTCGCCTACAATGAGCAGTTCTTC
CASSQAGVAYNEQFF
>NA|TRBD2|TRBV7-2|14|TRBJ2-7
TGTGCCAGCAGCTCTAGCGGGGTAGCCTACGAGCAGTACTTC
CASSSSGVAYEQYF
>once|TRBD1|TRBV2|14|TRBJ2-7
TGTGCCAGCAGTAGGACAGGGTCAGATTACGAGCAGTACTTC
CASSRTGSDYEQYF
>NA|NA|TRBV14|15|TRBJ1-2
TGTGCCAGCAGCTTCATTAACAGACACCCCTATGGCTACACCTTC
CASSFINRHPYGYTF
>NA|NA|TRBV28|13|TRBJ1-1
TGTGCCAGCAGTTTAGTCCGGAACACTGAAGCTTTCTTT
CASSLVRNTEAFF
>NA|TRBD2|TRBV4-2|16|TRBJ2-3
TGTGCCAGCAGCCACACCGGGACTAGGGGCATCGGTACGCAGTATTTT
CASSHTGTRGIGTQYF
>NA|NA|TRBV9|14|TRBJ1-1
TGTGCCAGCAGCGTAGAAGGGAGGAACACTGAAGCTTTCTTT
CASSVEGRNTEAFF
>NA|TRBD2|TRBV4-3|17|TRBJ2-7
TGCGCCAGCAGCCTCGACCGACTAGCGGGAGGGCGGGACGAGCAGTACTTC
CASSLDRLAGGRDEQYF
>NA|NA|TRBV5-1|15|TRBJ2-1
TGCGCCAGCAGCTTGGTTTCGGGGAACTACAATGAGCAGTTCTTC
CASSLVSGNYNEQFF
>few|NA|TRBV25-1|13|TRBJ1-5
TGTGCCAGCTCAAGGGGTTTTGATCAGCCCCAGCATTTT
CASSRGFDQPQHF
>NA|NA|TRBV7-2|17|TRBJ2-2
TGTGCCAGCAGCATTTGGGGCAGCAAAATGGGCACCGGGGAGCTGTTTTTT
CASSIWGSKMGTGELFF
>NA|TRBD1|TRBV5-1|14|TRBJ1-2
TGCGCCAGCAGTCGGGACAGGGAGAACTATGGCTACACCTTC
CASSRDRENYGYTF
>few|TRBD2|TRBV7-2|19|TRBJ2-3
TGTGCCAGCAGCCCCATGGGACTAGCGGGAGGGCCTAGCACAGATACGCAGTATTTT
CASSPMGLAGGPSTDTQYF
>NA|TRBD1|TRBV5-6|18|TRBJ1-1
TGTGCCAGCAGCGAAACCGGGACAGGGGGCGAATTTAACACTGAAGCTTTCTTT
CASSETGTGGEFNTEAFF
>once|TRBD1|TRBV3-1/TRBV3-2|19|TRBJ1-1
TGTGCCAGCAGCCAAGATTGCCGATTCGTGGACAGGGCGAACACTGAAGCTTTCTTT
CASSQDCRFVDRANTEAFF
>once|TRBD1|TRBV10-3|15|TRBJ1-1
TGTGCCATCAAGGGACAGGGGGCTCGAAACACTGAAGCTTTCTTT
CAIKGQGARNTEAFF
>NA|TRBD1|TRBV5-1|12|TRBJ1-1
TGCGCCAGCAGCTTTGACAGGGGCAAAGCTTTCTTT
CASSFDRGKAFF